The 6 T cell receptor beta chains in this list originate from one sample, sequenced in a study of beta chain features in type 1 diabetes. Sequencing targeted expressed TCRB transcripts, as all isolated RNA had been reverse transcribed. Sequencing used immunoSEQ multiplex PCR; TCRdb keeps in-frame clones, though not all of them. The data contain 100,000 to 150,000 clones, about 18% of them singletons. Their antigens remain unidentified. Study observations and caveats: Shortening that was moderate but significant affected the TCRB CDR3s of Type 1 diabetes patients in all four CD4+ subsets.

The sequencing input was central memory CD4+ T cells from blood. Receptor source: a man between 18 and 35 years old with type 1 diabetes.

This clone was seen many times. V and J are TRBV28 and TRBJ1-2, with no clear D. The V end lost 3 bases, the J end lost 7 bases, and 6 bases lay between the germline ends. CDR3 length: 11 residues. The V gene's germline CDR1 is MDHEN and CDR2 SYDVKM. CDR3: CASSFPTGYTF. In DNA, the CDR3 is TGTGCCAGCAGTTTCCCGACTGGCTACACCTTC.

The chain carries TRBV5-1 and TRBJ2-1; 12 bases agree with TRBD2. This CDR3 is 14 amino acids long. After removal of 6 bases from V and 8 bases from J, the junction contained 6 bases not matched to a gene. Germline V lookup: CDR1 SGHRS, CDR2 YFSETQ. The CDR3 loop is CASILTSGSDEQFF. The DNA of the CDR3 is TGCGCCAGCATCCTGACTAGCGGGAGCGATGAGCAGTTCTTC.

This rearrangement joins TRBV7-2 to TRBJ2-5; D unclear. The V gene's germline CDR1 is SGHTA and CDR2 FQGNSA. V lost 5 bases and J 4 bases, leaving 8 bases between the germline ends. This CDR3 contains 12 residues. CDR3 in amino acids: CASSRDSETQYF. DNA for the CDR3: TGTGCCAGCAGCAGGGATTCAGAGACCCAGTACTTC. The complete variable domain, with remaining parts taken from reference TRBV7-2 and TRBJ2-5, reads GAGVSQSPSNKVTEKGKDVELRCDPISGHTALYWYRQSLGQGLEFLIYFQGNSAPDKSGLPSDRFSAERTGGSVSTLTIQRTQQEDSAVYLCASSRDSETQYFGPGTRLLVL.

The chain links TRBV2 to TRBJ2-5, with TRBD2 matching over 12 bases. This CDR3 has 15 residues. V was clipped by 2 bases and J by 4 bases; unmatched bases: 2. CDR1 is SNHLY, CDR2 FYNNEI, per germline. Here the CDR3 DNA reads TGTGCCAGCAGTGAACAACTAGCGGGAGGAGAGACCCAGTACTTC. This codes for CASSEQLAGGETQYF.

The chain joins TRBV29-1 to TRBJ2-1; no firm D call. Germline CDR1 reads SQVTM; CDR2 reads ANQGSEA. The V gene lost 4 bases and the J gene lost 0 bases, with 7 bases spanning the gap. This CDR3 has 13 amino acids. This CDR3 reads CSVGLSSYNEQFF. CDR3 sequence (DNA): TGCAGCGTTGGACTCAGCTCCTACAATGAGCAGTTCTTC.

This clone showed up just a few times. The chain employs TRBV29-1 and TRBJ1-1; the D is unclear. This CDR3 is 15 amino acids long. Germline lookup yields CDR1 SQVTM and CDR2 ANQGSEA. The V gene lost 4 bases and the J gene lost 0 bases, with 15 bases spanning the gap. As DNA, the CDR3 is TGCAGCGTTGGCCCCGGCTGGGGAATGAACACTGAAGCTTTCTTT. Protein: CSVGPGWGMNTEAFF.